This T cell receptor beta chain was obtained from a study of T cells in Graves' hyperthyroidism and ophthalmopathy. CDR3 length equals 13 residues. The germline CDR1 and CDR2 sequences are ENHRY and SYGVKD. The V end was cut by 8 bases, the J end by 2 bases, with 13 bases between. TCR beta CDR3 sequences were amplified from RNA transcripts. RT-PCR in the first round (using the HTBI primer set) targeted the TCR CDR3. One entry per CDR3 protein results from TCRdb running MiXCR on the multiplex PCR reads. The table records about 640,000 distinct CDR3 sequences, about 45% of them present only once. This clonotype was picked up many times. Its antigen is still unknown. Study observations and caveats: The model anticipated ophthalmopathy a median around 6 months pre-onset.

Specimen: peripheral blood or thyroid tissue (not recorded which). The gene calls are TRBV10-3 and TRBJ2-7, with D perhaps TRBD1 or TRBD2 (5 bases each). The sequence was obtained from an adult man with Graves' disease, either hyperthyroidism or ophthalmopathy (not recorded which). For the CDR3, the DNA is TGTGCCATCGGCCGGGACGGAGCCTACGAGCAGTACTTC. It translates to CAIGRDGAYEQYF.